The sequence of this T cell receptor (beta chain) was determined in a study of blood T cell repertoires in COVID-19. Clones were read by immunoSEQ multiplex PCR, and TCRdb kept only the in-frame ones, dropping some. This sample has around 220,000 clones, with 80% to 90% found just once. This clone was seen only once. This sequence was found in a woman between 45 and 60 years old with acute or convalescent COVID-19. Sequenced: peripheral blood.

For the CDR3, the DNA is TGTGCCAGCAGTTTTTCCCTTCGGTACGCGAACACCGGGGAGCTGTTTTTT. It translates to CASSFSLRYANTGELFF. The rearrangement links TRBV27 to TRBJ2-2; no reliable D call. Germline lookup yields CDR1 MNHEY and CDR2 SMNVEV (reference sequence). Trimming pared 3 bases from V and 0 bases from J, leaving 14 bases between. This CDR3 spans 17 amino acids.